This T cell receptor (beta chain) emerged from a study of T cells after yellow fever vaccination (dated by TCRdb to the late 2010s). In the study overall: Libraries from fractions with low cell numbers were prepared with the SMART-Seq v4 Ultra Low Input RNA kit. Two healthy male donors, one aged 18 to 30 and one aged 30 to 40 years, were included in the cohort. Bulk PBMC replicates and cell subsets were isolated from blood drawn at multiple timepoints before and after both primary and secondary immunization. To follow T-cell clones before and after primary and booster YFV17D yellow fever vaccination, bulk TCR alpha and beta repertoires were sequenced over time. Study-wide findings and limitations: A small share of clonotypes occurred in both CD4 and CD8 compartments, likely arising from convergent recombination. Because only a couple of donors were included in the study, the extent to which the findings can be generalized is limited. After the booster, most clones that had expanded after primary vaccination were detected again (almost 97% of CD4 and roughly nine tenths of CD8), suggesting broad maintenance of memory. Computational filtering was required because FACS-sorted repertoires could contain abundant contaminating clonotypes from the bulk population. Compared with the primary T-cell response, the secondary T-cell response was faster but weaker, reaching its peak on day 5 rather than on day 15.

The CDR3, from cysteine to phenylalanine, totals 14 residues. The CDR3 DNA has 42 bases and is translated from base 1. V is pared back by 3 bases and J by 4 bases, with 13 bases lying between the germline termini. Per the germline V gene, ENHRY is the CDR1 and SYGVKD is the CDR2. TCR cDNA was synthesized by 5'RACE template switching, which introduced a universal primer site and unique molecular identifiers. cDNA synthesis was primed from both the TCR alpha and TCR beta constant segments. Two PCR steps were used to amplify libraries, with sample barcodes and sequencing adapters being added in the second step. Sequencing of libraries was performed on Illumina HiSeq 2500 (2x100 bp) or NovaSeq (2x150 bp). The original methods were these. Demultiplexing of reads and collapsing into UMI consensus sequences were performed with MIGEC, and V(D)J alignment was carried out with MiXCR. Vaccine-responding clonotypes were identified with edgeR using replicate PBMC samples, with FDR below 0.01 and a log2 fold change above 5 up to day 15 being required. CD4 or CD8 identity was assigned to each bulk clonotype according to whether the clonotype was present at higher abundance in the sequenced CD4 repertoire or the sequenced CD8 repertoire. TCRdb reprocessing: public reads trimmed at Q25 with fastp, clones called with MiXCR, in-frame beta chains kept. CDR3 protein sequences are deduplicated, and each keeps its most common genes and DNA. Clone size and V and J calls follow TCRdb, not the original study. This sample is represented by about 550,000 distinct CDR3 sequences; about a fifth of them were singletons. More than 13% of the sample belongs to the ten largest clones.

This clonotype has more than one count but fewer than ten. The clone's antigen remains unknown. Base qualities are missing; no much larger clone stands one base away. The treatment or condition tag for this specimen amounts to: live attenuated yellow fever vaccine strain. Two biological replicates of bulk PBMCs were collected at each blood-draw timepoint. A standard Ficoll-Paque protocol was used to isolate PBMCs from peripheral blood. RNA was extracted with TriZol from bulk PBMCs, CD4 and CD8 fractions, and dextramer-positive and dextramer-negative fractions. The receptor was derived from a man younger than 40 who received the YFV17D yellow fever vaccine. Sequencing used PBMCs, obtained 15 days after the yellow fever booster vaccination. The sequence links TRBV10-3 to TRBJ2-7, and TRBD1 may be the D gene, going by 6 matching bases. At the DNA level, the sequence is TGTGCCATCAGTGATTCCGGACAGAAGTACGAGCAGTACTTC. It encodes CAISDSGQKYEQYF.